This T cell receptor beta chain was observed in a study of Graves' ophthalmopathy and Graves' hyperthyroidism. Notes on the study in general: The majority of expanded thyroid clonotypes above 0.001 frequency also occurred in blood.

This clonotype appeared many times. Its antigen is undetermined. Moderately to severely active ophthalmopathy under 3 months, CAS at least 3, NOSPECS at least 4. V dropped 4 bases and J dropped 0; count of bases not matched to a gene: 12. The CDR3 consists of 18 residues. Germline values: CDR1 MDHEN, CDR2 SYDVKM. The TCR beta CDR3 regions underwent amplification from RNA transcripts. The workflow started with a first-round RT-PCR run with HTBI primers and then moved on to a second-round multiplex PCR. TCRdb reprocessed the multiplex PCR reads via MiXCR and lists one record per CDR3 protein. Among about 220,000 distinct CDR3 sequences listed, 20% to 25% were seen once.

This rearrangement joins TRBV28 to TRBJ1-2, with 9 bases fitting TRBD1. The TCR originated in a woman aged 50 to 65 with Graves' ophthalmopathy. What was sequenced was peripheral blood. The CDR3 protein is CASSSPGTGNPSNYGYTF. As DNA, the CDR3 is TGTGCCAGCAGTTCCCCGGGGACAGGGAACCCTTCTAACTATGGCTACACCTTC.